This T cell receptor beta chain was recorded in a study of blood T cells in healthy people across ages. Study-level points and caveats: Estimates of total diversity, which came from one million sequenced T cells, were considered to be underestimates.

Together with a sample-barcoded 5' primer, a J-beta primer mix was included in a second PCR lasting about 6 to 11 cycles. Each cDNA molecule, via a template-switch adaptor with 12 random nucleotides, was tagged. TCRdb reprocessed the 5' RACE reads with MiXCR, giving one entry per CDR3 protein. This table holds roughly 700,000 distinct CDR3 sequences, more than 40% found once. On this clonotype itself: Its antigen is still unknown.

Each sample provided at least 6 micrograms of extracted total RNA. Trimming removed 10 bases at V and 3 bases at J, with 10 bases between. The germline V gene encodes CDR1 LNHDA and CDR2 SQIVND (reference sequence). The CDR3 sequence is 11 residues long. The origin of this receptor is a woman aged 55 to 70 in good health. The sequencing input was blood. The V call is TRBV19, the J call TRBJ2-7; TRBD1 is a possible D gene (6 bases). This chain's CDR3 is CATTDSYEQYF. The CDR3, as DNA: TGTGCCACTACGGACAGCTACGAGCAGTACTTC. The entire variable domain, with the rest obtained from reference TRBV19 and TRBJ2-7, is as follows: DGGITQSPKYLFRKEGQNVTLSCEQNLNHDAMYWYRQDPGQGLRLIYYSQIVNDFQKGDIAEGYSVSREKKESFPLTVTSAQKNPTAFYLCATTDSYEQYFGPGTRLTVT.